One and the same sample provided the 24 T cell receptor beta chains below, sequenced in a study of a mutant IDH1 vaccine in newly diagnosed glioma. No antigen is known for these receptors. Described time point: week 23, last vaccination. Every vaccination contained 300 ug of the mutant IDH1 20-mer peptide and was paired with topical imiquimod. TCRdb keeps only in-frame clones here, not all; method: immunoSEQ multiplex PCR. The data hold 50,000 to 85,000 clones, with nearly 85% observed a single time. The sample in question was PBMCs, obtained from a glioma patient whose treatment included an IDH1 peptide vaccine. These receptors came from a man younger than 35 with glioma.

This chain joins TRBV10-3 and TRBJ1-3; D is perhaps TRBD1 (5 bases). CDR1 is ENHRY and CDR2 is SYGVKD in the germline V gene. The V end was cut by 6 bases, the J end by 0 bases, with 15 bases between. The CDR3 is made up of 16 amino acids. CDR3 nucleotide sequence: TGTGCCATCAGGGGACGGGATGTTGGCTCTGGAAACACCATATATTTT. Residues: CAIRGRDVGSGNTIYF.

J is TRBJ1-4 and V is TRBV4-3; D gene ambiguous. This CDR3 has 15 residues. The V gene's germline CDR1 is LGHNA and CDR2 YSLEER. V lost 1 base and J 2 bases, leaving 8 bases between the germline ends. CDR3: CASSQVTLTNEKLFF. The CDR3 DNA reads as TGCGCCAGCAGCCAAGTGACCCTCACTAATGAAAAACTGTTTTTT.

This clone was observed a single time. The chain joins TRBV5-1 to TRBJ2-6; D uncertain. The CDR3 is 13 amino acids. V lost 5 bases and J 0 bases, leaving 3 bases between the germline ends. Germline-derived CDR1 and CDR2 are SGHRS and YFSETQ. The CDR3 sequence: CASRDSGANVLTF. The CDR3 bases are TGCGCCAGCAGAGACTCTGGGGCCAACGTCCTGACTTTC.

The chain is built from TRBV15 and TRBJ1-5; weak D call: TRBD1 (5 bases). Between the trimmed V and J ends, which lost 1 base and 5 bases, there was a span of 9 bases. In germline, CDR1 is LNHNV, CDR2 YYDKDF (reference sequence). The CDR3 totals 14 residues. This CDR3 reads CATSRVGGYQPQHF. CDR3 DNA sequence: TGTGCCACCAGCAGAGTTGGGGGTTATCAGCCCCAGCATTTT.

V and J are TRBV27 and TRBJ2-3; possibly TRBD2 for D (5 bases). CDR1 and CDR2 (germline): MNHEY, SMNVEV (reference sequence). The V gene lost 10 bases and the J gene lost 0 bases, with 17 bases spanning the gap. This CDR3 region has 15 residues. In DNA form, the CDR3 reads TGTGCCACGAGTGGACTGACTCTTAGCACAGATACGCAGTATTTT. Its protein product is CATSGLTLSTDTQYF.

This clone was counted between two and nine times. The sample carries other DNA sequences with the same CDR3. V is TRBV5-1 and J is TRBJ1-5; D call uncertain. The CDR3 covers 15 residues. Germline V CDR1 and CDR2: SGHRS, YFSETQ. V dropped 0 bases and J dropped 0 bases, with 7 bases sitting between them. In nucleotides, the CDR3 is TGCGCCAGCAGCTTGGGACCAGATAGCAATCAGCCCCAGCATTTT. Protein product: CASSLGPDSNQPQHF.

The J gene is TRBJ2-7, the V gene TRBV4-3; the match to TRBD2 covers 14 bases. Germline V lookup: CDR1 LGHNA, CDR2 YSLEER. The CDR3 covers 16 residues. V was clipped by 3 bases and J by 0 bases; unmatched bases: 1. The CDR3: CASSQGTSGSSYEQYF. The CDR3 DNA is TGCGCCAGCAGCCAGGGGACTAGCGGGAGCTCCTACGAGCAGTACTTC.

V usage is TRBV30 and J usage is TRBJ2-1; 12 nucleotides match TRBD2. Trimming at V came to 0 bases and at J to 0 bases, leaving 6 bases not matched to a gene. Germline V gene sequence: CDR1 GTSNPN, CDR2 SVGIG (reference sequence). The CDR3 has 18 amino acids. CDR3 sequence: CAWSVELAGGFSYNEQFF. DNA for the CDR3: TGTGCCTGGAGTGTTGAACTAGCGGGAGGTTTCTCCTACAATGAGCAGTTCTTC. Full variable domain (outside the CDR3, taken from reference TRBV30 and TRBJ2-1): SQTIHQWPATLVQPVGSPLSLECTVEGTSNPNLYWYRQAAGRGLQLLFYSVGIGQISSEVPQNLSASRPQDRQFILSSKKLLLSDSGFYLCAWSVELAGGFSYNEQFFGPGTRLTVL.

The chain recombines TRBV5-6 with TRBJ2-3, with 10 bases fitting TRBD2. The CDR3 consists of 18 residues. V shed 2 bases, J shed 0 bases, and the junction held 9 bases outside the gene matches. From germline, CDR1 is SGHDT and CDR2 YYEEEE. CDR3 bases: TGTGCCAGCAGCTTCCTAGCGGGAGTGGTACCTAGCACAGATACGCAGTATTTT. Its protein is CASSFLAGVVPSTDTQYF. The whole variable domain, remainder taken from reference TRBV5-6 and TRBJ2-3, is DAGVTQSPTHLIKTRGQQVTLRCSPKSGHDTVSWYQQALGQGPQFIFQYYEEEERQRGNFPDRFSGHQFPNYSSELNVNALLLGDSALYLCASSFLAGVVPSTDTQYFGPGTRLTVL.

V is TRBV4-3 and J is TRBJ1-5; D gene uncertain. The germline V gene encodes CDR1 LGHNA and CDR2 YSLEER. The V and J ends lost 2 bases and 2 bases respectively, with 7 bases between them. This CDR3 contains 14 residues. The CDR3 DNA reads as TGCGCCAGCAGCCAAACAACAGGCAATCAGCCCCAGCATTTT. As protein: CASSQTTGNQPQHF.

This sequence joins TRBV4-3 and TRBJ2-1; 7 positions match TRBD2. The CDR3 covers 15 residues. Germline V gene sequence: CDR1 LGHNA, CDR2 YSLEER. Trimming cost V 0 bases and J 3 bases; bases outside gene matches: 2. In DNA form, the CDR3 reads TGCGCCAGCAGCCAAGATGGGGACTACTACAATGAGCAGTTCTTC. It is translated as CASSQDGDYYNEQFF.

This chain connects TRBV15 to TRBJ2-5, with D perhaps TRBD1 (6 bases). Germline V gives CDR1 LNHNV, CDR2 YYDKDF (reference sequence). This CDR3 contains 16 residues. With 5 bases removed from V and 5 bases from J, the gap between germline ends came to 21 bases. The CDR3 loop reads CATSLSSVQGWETQYF. In nucleotides, the CDR3 is TGTGCCACCAGCTTATCTTCGGTACAGGGTTGGGAGACCCAGTACTTC. The variable domain in full, with the rest retrieved from reference TRBV15 and TRBJ2-5, is DAMVIQNPRYQVTQFGKPVTLSCSQTLNHNVMYWYQQKSSQAPKLLFHYYDKDFNNEADTPDNFQSRRPNTSFCFLDIRSPGLGDTAMYLCATSLSSVQGWETQYFGPGTRLLVL.

V and J are TRBV6-6 and TRBJ1-2, with a weak D call TRBD1 (5 bases). Germline CDR1 is MNHNY and CDR2 is SVGAGI (reference sequence). This CDR3 has 12 amino acids. With 5 bases removed from V and 2 bases from J, the gap between germline ends came to 6 bases. The chain's CDR3 is CASSQGNYGYTF. Written as DNA, the CDR3 is TGTGCCAGCAGTCAGGGAAACTATGGCTACACCTTC.

This sequence joins TRBV5-4 and TRBJ2-5; D is ambiguous. Germline CDR1 SGHNT, CDR2 YYREEE (reference sequence). The CDR3 sequence is 14 residues long. V gave up 3 bases and J gave up 4 bases, with 13 bases separating them. The CDR3 bases are TGTGCCAGCAGCTCTTCCGGCCCCATAGAGACCCAGTACTTC. Translation gives CASSSSGPIETQYF.

The V call is TRBV15, the J call TRBJ1-3, with D possibly TRBD1 on 5 matching bases. The CDR3 runs to 15 residues. V was cut by 0 bases and J by 1 base, with 7 bases left in between. Germline CDR1 LNHNV, CDR2 YYDKDF (reference sequence). In DNA, the CDR3 is TGTGCCACCAGCAGAGATGGGGGTTCTGGAAACACCATATATTTT. It specifies CATSRDGGSGNTIYF.

The chain couples TRBV11-1 to TRBJ2-7, with 7 bases lining up with TRBD1. Trimming at V came to 6 bases and at J to 2 bases, leaving 4 bases not matched to a gene. In germline, CDR1 is SGHAT, CDR2 FQDESV (reference sequence). The CDR3 is 13 amino acids. The CDR3 loop is CASSEQGTYEQYF. In nucleotides, the CDR3 is TGTGCCAGCAGTGAACAGGGGACCTACGAGCAGTACTTC.

The V call is TRBV30, the J call TRBJ1-2; unclear D gene. Germline V lookup: CDR1 GTSNPN, CDR2 SVGIG (reference sequence). This CDR3 is built from 12 residues. V was cut by 5 bases and J by 1 base, with 8 bases left in between. The CDR3 sequence: CAWGGVNYGYTF. CDR3 in DNA: TGTGCCTGGGGCGGGGTTAACTATGGCTACACCTTC.

The chain joins TRBV30 to TRBJ2-3, with 8 bases fitting TRBD2. The CDR3 totals 14 residues. The V gene end was trimmed by 0 bases and the J gene end by 5 bases; junction bases not matched to a gene: 4. The germline V gene encodes CDR1 GTSNPN and CDR2 SVGIG (reference sequence). In DNA, the CDR3 is TGTGCCTGGAGTGTACGCGGGAGGAGAGATACGCAGTATTTT. It specifies CAWSVRGRRDTQYF.

A single count supports this clone. The chain couples TRBV4-3 to TRBJ1-2, with D maybe TRBD1 (5 bases). CDR1 is LGHNA, CDR2 YSLEER, per germline. The V end was cut by 0 bases, the J end by 4 bases, with 15 bases between. The CDR3 sequence is 16 residues long. The CDR3 nucleotides are TGCGCCAGCAGCCAAGAATCTGGACGGGACTCCTATGGCTACACCTTC. Amino acid sequence: CASSQESGRDSYGYTF.

Written as DNA, the CDR3 is TGTGCCAGCAGTACCCCGAATGAAAAACTGTTTTTT. The encoded protein is CASSTPNEKLFF. This sequence joins TRBV6-6 and TRBJ1-4; D call uncertain. The V end lost 5 bases, the J end lost 5 bases, and 6 bases lay between the germline ends. There are 12 residues in the CDR3. CDR1 is MNHNY and CDR2 is SVGAGI in the germline V gene (reference sequence).

V usage is TRBV29-1 and J usage is TRBJ1-2; 7 nucleotides agree with TRBD1. CDR3 length: 13 residues. Losses at the gene ends were 7 bases for V and 0 bases for J; bases not matched to a gene: 5. Germline V gene lookup returns CDR1 SQVTM and CDR2 ANQGSEA. The CDR3 DNA is TGCAGCGGATGGACAGGAGCTAACTATGGCTACACCTTC. As protein: CSGWTGANYGYTF.

The chain joins TRBV28 to TRBJ1-1; D not certain. Germline V gene sequence: CDR1 MDHEN, CDR2 SYDVKM. V lost 3 bases, J lost 4 bases, and 9 bases lay in between. The CDR3 consists of 13 residues. The CDR3 DNA follows: TGTGCCAGCAGTTTGCCCGGGCGCACTGAAGCTTTCTTT. Translating it yields CASSLPGRTEAFF.

The V and J genes are TRBV7-2 and TRBJ2-7; TRBD1 matches at 10 bases. This CDR3 has 16 amino acids. Losses at the gene ends were 2 bases for V and 6 bases for J; bases not matched to a gene: 10. Germline V gives CDR1 SGHTA, CDR2 FQGNSA. The CDR3 spells CASSLLSGTGVLEQYF. CDR3 nucleotides: TGTGCCAGCAGCTTACTTTCCGGGACAGGGGTCCTCGAGCAGTACTTC. Together with reference TRBV7-2 and TRBJ2-7, the CDR3 gives the full variable domain: GAGVSQSPSNKVTEKGKDVELRCDPISGHTALYWYRQSLGQGLEFLIYFQGNSAPDKSGLPSDRFSAERTGGSVSTLTIQRTQQEDSAVYLCASSLLSGTGVLEQYFGPGTRLTVT.

This clone was seen just once. The chain has TRBV7-2 and TRBJ2-7; D may be TRBD2 (7 bases). Germline V gene lookup returns CDR1 SGHTA and CDR2 FQGNSA. Trimming took off 0 bases at V and 5 bases at J, with 11 bases between the two ends. This CDR3 has 14 amino acids. The CDR3 reads CASSLAAGQHEQYF. The CDR3 DNA reads as TGTGCCAGCAGCTTAGCAGCGGGACAACACGAGCAGTACTTC.